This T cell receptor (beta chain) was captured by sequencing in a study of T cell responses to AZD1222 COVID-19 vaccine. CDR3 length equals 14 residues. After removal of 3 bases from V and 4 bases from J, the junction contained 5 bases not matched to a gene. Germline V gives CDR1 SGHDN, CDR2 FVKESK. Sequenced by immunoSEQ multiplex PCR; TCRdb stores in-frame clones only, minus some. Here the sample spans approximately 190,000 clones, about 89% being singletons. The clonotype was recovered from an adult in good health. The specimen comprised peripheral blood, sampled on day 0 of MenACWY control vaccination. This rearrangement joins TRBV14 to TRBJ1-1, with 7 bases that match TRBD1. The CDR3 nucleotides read TGTGCCAGCAGCCAGGACAGGTCGACCACTGAAGCTTTCTTT. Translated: CASSQDRSTTEAFF.